The clone carrying this TCR beta chain qualifies as large (0.1 to 1%). Its antigen is not known. Different DNA sequences within this sample yield the same CDR3. Sequencing was performed with immunoSEQ multiplex PCR; in TCRdb, only in-frame clones are kept and a portion is missing. The sample has under 2,500 clones, under 75% seen once. This sample was taken from a study of CD8 T cell repertoires and HIV-1 epitope variants. Whole-study context: Twenty-five autologous and known Gag and Nef epitope variant peptides each stimulated T cells separately. Study-wide findings and caveats: Most of the nine antigen-specific clonotypes appeared cross-reactive to autologous or escape variants.

V lost 0 bases, J lost 0 bases, and 12 bases lay in between. This CDR3 is 16 amino acids long. The germline CDR1 and CDR2 sequences are MNHEY and SMNVEV (reference sequence). The V and J genes are TRBV27 and TRBJ2-7, with a possible D match to TRBD1 (6 bases). The receptor's source is a male donor with HIV. Sequencing was carried out using cultured CD8+ T cells derived from PBMCs. The CDR3 bases are TGTGCCAGCAGTTTATCACAGGGAACCCTCTCCTACGAGCAGTACTTC. This encodes CASSLSQGTLSYEQYF.